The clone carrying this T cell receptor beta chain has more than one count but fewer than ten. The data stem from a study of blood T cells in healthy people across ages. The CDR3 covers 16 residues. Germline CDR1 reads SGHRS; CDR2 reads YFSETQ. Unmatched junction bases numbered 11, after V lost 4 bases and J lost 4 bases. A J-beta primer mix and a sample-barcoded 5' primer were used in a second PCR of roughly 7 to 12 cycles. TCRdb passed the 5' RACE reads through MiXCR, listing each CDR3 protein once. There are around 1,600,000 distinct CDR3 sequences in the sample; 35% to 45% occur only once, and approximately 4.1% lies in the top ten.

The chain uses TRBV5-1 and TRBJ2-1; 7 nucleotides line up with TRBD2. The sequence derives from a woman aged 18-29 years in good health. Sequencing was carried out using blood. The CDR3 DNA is TGCGCCAGCAGCCTCGACCCGACTAGCAGATACAATGAGCAGTTCTTC. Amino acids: CASSLDPTSRYNEQFF.